This T cell receptor (beta chain) came from a study of T cells in Graves' hyperthyroidism and ophthalmopathy. Turning to the study itself: Blood was drawn when the patient was first diagnosed and still untreated. Overall study results and limits: Blood held most thyroid clonotypes expanded above 0.001 frequency.

To note about this clonotype: What it binds is unknown.

Reasons for excluding patients were uncontrolled infection, other autoimmune disease, pregnancy or lactation. Clinical symptoms, serum thyroxine, TRAb, thyroid ultrasound and orbital computed tomography established diagnosis. Amplification of TCR beta CDR3 regions was performed using RNA transcripts as template. First-round RT-PCR with HTBI primers amplified the TCR CDR3 region. TCRdb ran MiXCR on the multiplex PCR reads and lists one entry per CDR3 protein. The sample consists of over 500,000 distinct CDR3 sequences, more than 15% of them appearing once. Material for sequencing was blood. This TCR derives from a woman aged 25 to 39 with Graves' ophthalmopathy.

The CDR3 DNA reads TGTGCCACCAGTGATCTCAGTGGCTATGGCTACACCTTC. Its translation is CATSDLSGYGYTF. The chain carries TRBV24-1 and TRBJ1-2; D is undetermined. The CDR3 totals 13 residues. Trimming pared 3 bases from V and 4 bases from J, leaving 8 bases between. Per the germline V gene, CDR1 is KGHDR and CDR2 is SFDVKD.